These 26 T cell receptor beta chains came from one sample sequenced in a study of shared clonotypes between healthy human individuals. Measured with immunoSEQ multiplex PCR; TCRdb has only the in-frame clones, and not every one. The table has 1,400,000 or so clones, 98% seen once. Input material: naive CD4+ T cells sorted from blood. Subset given: CD45RA+ positively selected. These receptors came from a man aged 25 to 40 in good health.

V usage is TRBV7-2 and J usage is TRBJ2-5; the D gene is possibly TRBD2 (6 bases). The germline V and J ends were trimmed by 6 bases and 5 bases, with 13 bases remaining between them. The germline CDR1 and CDR2 sequences are SGHTA and FQGNSA. This CDR3 has 13 amino acids. The CDR3 sequence is CASSRSGFETQYF. CDR3 DNA: TGTGCCAGCAGTCGAAGCGGGTTCGAGACCCAGTACTTC.

Details on this clone: This CDR3 is also generated by other DNA sequences in the sample. This chain links TRBV6-1 with TRBJ2-1; a possible D gene is TRBD2 (6 bases). V shed 5 bases and J shed 4 bases, with 6 bases lying between them. The V gene's germline CDR1 is MNHNS and CDR2 SASEGT. The CDR3 consists of 12 residues. CDR3 in amino acids: CASSRGYNEQFF. The CDR3 DNA sequence: TGTGCCAGCAGTCGGGGGTACAATGAGCAGTTCTTC.

This rearrangement joins TRBV5-4 to TRBJ2-5; 7 nucleotides line up with TRBD1. J was trimmed by 6 bases and V by 4 bases; bases with no gene match: 12. The CDR3 loop spans 15 amino acids. Germline loops: CDR1 SGHNT, CDR2 YYREEE (reference sequence). As DNA, the CDR3 is TGTGCCAGCAGCCCACCGGCGCAACAGGGGCAGACCCAGTACTTC. Residues: CASSPPAQQGQTQYF.

This sequence joins TRBV5-1 and TRBJ1-4, with 7 bases lining up with TRBD1. V shed 4 bases, J shed 5 bases, and the junction held 5 bases outside the gene matches. Germline CDR1 and CDR2: SGHRS and YFSETQ. The CDR3 has 14 amino acids. The CDR3 bases are TGCGCCAGCAGCCCACAGGGGTTGAATGAAAAACTGTTTTTT. Translation gives CASSPQGLNEKLFF.

The chain is built from TRBV29-1 and TRBJ2-1, with TRBD2 matching 10 bases. Germline trimming cut 7 bases from V and 6 bases from J; bases unmatched to any gene: 3. There are 12 residues in the CDR3. Germline lookup yields CDR1 SQVTM and CDR2 ANQGSEA. CDR3 sequence (DNA): TGCAGCGCCAGACTAGCGGGCAATGAGCAGTTCTTC. Its protein is CSARLAGNEQFF.

The genes are TRBV28 and TRBJ1-5, with a weak D call TRBD1 (6 bases). CDR3 length: 15 amino acids. The germline V gene has CDR1 MDHEN and CDR2 SYDVKM. The germline V and J ends were trimmed by 5 bases and 4 bases, with 15 bases remaining between them. The CDR3 DNA reads TGTGCCAGCAGTATACAGGGCTCGGGGAATCAGCCCCAGCATTTT. This encodes CASSIQGSGNQPQHF.

The gene calls are TRBV29-1 and TRBJ1-2; tentative D call: TRBD1 (5 bases). The V and J ends lost 3 bases and 7 bases respectively, with 9 bases between them. Per germline, CDR1 SQVTM and CDR2 ANQGSEA. The CDR3 has 11 amino acids. The CDR3 DNA is TGCAGCGTTGAGGGACGACCTGGCTACACCTTC. It encodes CSVEGRPGYTF.

In regard to this clone: Other DNA sequences within the sample encode an identical CDR3. The gene calls are TRBV9 and TRBJ1-3; no definite D call. The V end was cut by 0 bases, the J end by 0 bases, with 4 bases between. This CDR3 region has 14 residues. The germline CDR1 and CDR2 sequences are SGDLS and YYNGEE. CDR3 DNA sequence: TGTGCCAGCAGCGTAGTTGGCTCTGGAAACACCATATATTTT. As protein: CASSVVGSGNTIYF.

This clone was recorded once. For the CDR3, the DNA is TGTGCCACATTATGGGGGGTGAACACTGAAGCTTTCTTT. As protein: CATLWGVNTEAFF. The chain links TRBV10-3 to TRBJ1-1; possibly TRBD1 for D (5 bases). V lost 10 bases to trimming and J lost 0 bases, with 12 bases between them. CDR3 length equals 13 residues. CDR1 ENHRY and CDR2 SYGVKD come from the germline V gene.

The genes are TRBV6-5 and TRBJ2-7; D possibly corresponds to TRBD2 (5 bases). The germline V gene has CDR1 MNHEY and CDR2 SVGAGI. The CDR3 length is 12 residues. Trimming removed 5 bases from V and 5 bases from J, with 10 bases in between. CDR3 nucleotide sequence: TGTGCCAGCAGTCCGCCCGGGGACGAGCAGTACTTC. This translates into CASSPPGDEQYF.

V usage is TRBV4-3 and J usage is TRBJ1-2, with 8 bases that match TRBD1. Germline assignment: CDR1 LGHNA and CDR2 YSLEER. Trimming removed 3 bases from V and 5 bases from J; junction bases left unmatched: 5. The CDR3 length is 14 residues. CDR3 region: CASSHLDRAYGYTF. DNA for the CDR3: TGCGCCAGCAGCCATCTGGACAGGGCTTATGGCTACACCTTC.

J is TRBJ2-1 and V is TRBV29-1; D remains unclear. The CDR3 has 11 amino acids. Trimming shortened V by 7 bases and J by 3 bases, and 7 bases separated the two germline ends. In germline, CDR1 is SQVTM, CDR2 ANQGSEA. The CDR3 sequence: CSAHSYNEQFF. In DNA form, the CDR3 reads TGCAGCGCCCACAGCTACAATGAGCAGTTCTTC.

In its sample, this clone was seen once. The rearrangement joins TRBV30 to TRBJ2-1; D ambiguous. Trimming took 3 bases from V and 0 from J, leaving 9 bases between them. CDR3 size: 14 residues. CDR1 is GTSNPN and CDR2 is SVGIG in the germline V gene (reference sequence). The CDR3 protein is CAWRAANSYNEQFF. The CDR3 bases are TGTGCCTGGAGGGCAGCAAACTCCTACAATGAGCAGTTCTTC.

J is TRBJ2-7 and V is TRBV10-2; D perhaps matches TRBD2 (5 bases). Germline V gene data show CDR1 as WSHSY and CDR2 as SAAADI. The V and J ends lost 8 bases and 0 bases respectively, with 17 bases between them. This CDR3 is 15 amino acids long. CDR3 in DNA: TGCGCCAGCGGAAGGGAGACTATCTACTCCTACGAGCAGTACTTC. As protein: CASGRETIYSYEQYF.

Only one count was recorded for this clone. This chain connects TRBV9 to TRBJ2-3, with D maybe TRBD2 (5 bases). The CDR3 covers 15 residues. Germline CDR1 and CDR2: SGDLS and YYNGEE. V lost 1 base and J 6 bases, leaving 15 bases between the germline ends. DNA for the CDR3: TGTGCCAGCAGCGTATTCGGCCTAGCAAGGGATACGCAGTATTTT. Translated, it gives CASSVFGLARDTQYF.

V is TRBV5-1 and J is TRBJ1-1, with D perhaps TRBD1 (6 bases). Germline values: CDR1 SGHRS, CDR2 YFSETQ. V gave up 7 bases and J gave up 1 base, with 14 bases separating them. This CDR3 has 14 amino acids. The CDR3 loop reads CASRVTGANTEAFF. The CDR3 DNA sequence: TGCGCCAGCCGAGTGACAGGAGCGAACACTGAAGCTTTCTTT.

This chain joins TRBV27 and TRBJ2-5; D gene unclear. From germline, CDR1 is MNHEY and CDR2 SMNVEV (reference sequence). With 1 base removed from V and 0 bases from J, the gap between germline ends came to 6 bases. The length of the CDR3 is 14 residues. The CDR3 region is CASSLWGNQETQYF. CDR3 nucleotide sequence: TGTGCCAGCAGTTTATGGGGTAACCAAGAGACCCAGTACTTC.

This clone was seen once. V and J are TRBV5-1 and TRBJ1-3; D unresolved. Germline V gene lookup returns CDR1 SGHRS and CDR2 YFSETQ. This CDR3 region has 14 residues. Trimming shortened V by 4 bases and J by 0 bases, and 8 bases separated the two germline ends. CDR3 protein: CASSPVRSGNTIYF. Written as DNA, the CDR3 is TGCGCCAGCAGCCCTGTACGCTCTGGAAACACCATATATTTT.

Concerning this clone: The same CDR3 is also encoded by other DNA sequences in this sample. The chain combines TRBV9 with TRBJ2-3; D is unresolved. Germline-derived CDR1 and CDR2 are SGDLS and YYNGEE. V lost 2 bases and J lost 4, with 11 bases in between. This CDR3 region has 14 residues. DNA of the CDR3: TGTGCCAGCAGCGTCGGGCCCGCCCCAGATACGCAGTATTTT. Protein sequence: CASSVGPAPDTQYF.

V usage is TRBV5-1 and J usage is TRBJ2-2, with D unresolved. Trimming stripped 0 bases from V and 6 bases from J, with 9 bases between. Germline values: CDR1 SGHRS, CDR2 YFSETQ. The CDR3 length is 14 residues. CDR3 in amino acids: CASSLAAASGELFF. In DNA form, the CDR3 reads TGCGCCAGCAGCTTGGCCGCGGCTTCCGGGGAGCTGTTTTTT.

This clone was seen a single time. The chain has TRBV6-6 and TRBJ2-7, with D possibly being TRBD1 or TRBD2 (6 bases each). The CDR3 has 16 residues. Per the germline V gene, CDR1 is MNHNY and CDR2 is SVGAGI (reference sequence). Trimming took off 4 bases at V and 0 bases at J, with 16 bases between the two ends. The DNA for the CDR3 is TGTGCCAGCAGTTTAACCGGAGGGGGTGGCTCCTACGAGCAGTACTTC. Amino acids: CASSLTGGGGSYEQYF.

This chain joins TRBV4-3 and TRBJ2-1, with 8 bases aligning to TRBD2. Trimming removed 2 bases from V and 3 bases from J; junction bases left unmatched: 6. This CDR3 spans 16 amino acids. Germline V gene lookup returns CDR1 LGHNA and CDR2 YSLEER. The CDR3 coding sequence is TGCGCCAGCAGCCAATCGCGACTAGCGTACTACAATGAGCAGTTCTTC. Protein: CASSQSRLAYYNEQFF.

The V gene is TRBV12-5, the J gene TRBJ2-2; a weak D match, TRBD1 (5 bases). Germline CDR1 reads LGHNT; CDR2 reads FRNRAP. The V and J ends lost 2 bases and 0 bases respectively, with 13 bases between them. This CDR3 has 17 amino acids. The CDR3 DNA reads TGTGCTAGTGGTTTGTGGGTAGGGGCCTCGAACACCGGGGAGCTGTTTTTT. It specifies CASGLWVGASNTGELFF. Drawing the rest from reference TRBV12-5 and TRBJ2-2, the complete variable domain is DARVTQTPRHKVTEMGQEVTMRCQPILGHNTVFWYRQTMMQGLELLAYFRNRAPLDDSGMPKDRFSAEMPDATLATLKIQPSEPRDSAVYFCASGLWVGASNTGELFFGEGSRLTVL.

The chain couples TRBV6-6 to TRBJ1-1; no definite D call. Per the germline V gene, CDR1 is MNHNY and CDR2 is SVGAGI (reference sequence). Trimming removed 6 bases from V and 5 bases from J, with 10 bases in between. The CDR3 sequence is 12 residues long. CDR3 nucleotide sequence: TGTGCCAGCAGCTCCCTAGGAACTGAAGCTTTCTTT. This sequence encodes CASSSLGTEAFF.

J is TRBJ2-1 and V is TRBV11-2; 9 nucleotides match TRBD1. There are 17 residues in the CDR3. Germline values: CDR1 SGHAT, CDR2 FQNNGV. J gave up 7 bases and V 2 bases, and 12 bases lay outside the gene matches. The CDR3 spells CASSLRGRGQGNNEQFF. The CDR3, as DNA: TGTGCCAGCAGCTTACGAGGTAGGGGACAGGGTAATAATGAGCAGTTCTTC.

The chain is built from TRBV7-9 and TRBJ2-5; no definite D call. Germline lookup yields CDR1 SEHNR and CDR2 FQNEAQ (reference sequence). V gave up 0 bases and J gave up 0 bases, with 8 bases separating them. The CDR3 is 15 amino acids. CDR3 loop: CASSLAPLNQETQYF. The DNA for the CDR3 is TGTGCCAGCAGCTTAGCGCCACTGAACCAAGAGACCCAGTACTTC.